Each of the 15 T cell receptor beta chains below was sequenced from the same sample in a study of shared clonotypes between healthy human individuals. Data came from immunoSEQ multiplex PCR; TCRdb stores just in-frame clones and leaves some out. The sample records approximately 740,000 clones, around 93% being singletons. Positive CCR7 selection of CD45RO-negative cells yielded the naive CD8 cells, and terminally differentiated effector memory CD45RA+ cells were excluded. Specimen: naive CD8+ T cells sorted from blood. The receptors were sampled from a man aged 25 to 45 in good health.

The J gene is TRBJ1-2, the V gene TRBV5-6; D remains unclear. CDR3 size: 12 residues. The V end lost 4 bases, the J end lost 7 bases, and 11 bases lay between the germline ends. Germline V gene lookup returns CDR1 SGHDT and CDR2 YYEEEE. CDR3 in DNA: TGTGCCAGCAGCCAGGAGGGTATTGGCTACACCTTC. Amino acids: CASSQEGIGYTF.

This sequence joins TRBV27 and TRBJ2-7; tentatively, D is TRBD1 (6 bases). This CDR3 spans 16 amino acids. Germline CDR1 is MNHEY and CDR2 is SMNVEV (reference sequence). Trimming removed 5 bases at V and 3 bases at J, with 20 bases between. Here the CDR3 DNA reads TGTGCCAGCAGTGAAGTTTTCCCGGGACAAATCTACGAGCAGTACTTC. This sequence encodes CASSEVFPGQIYEQYF.

V and J are TRBV7-6 and TRBJ2-2; D might be TRBD2 (7 bases). The CDR3 covers 22 residues. Germline V CDR1 and CDR2: SGHVS, FNYEAQ. V gave up 4 bases and J gave up 3 bases, with 33 bases separating them. The CDR3 nucleotides are TGTGCCAGCAGCTCCCAACTACGGATTGGACTATTTGGGGAGGGGGACACCGGGGAGCTGTTTTTT. Protein sequence: CASSSQLRIGLFGEGDTGELFF.

Comment on this clone: With a much larger clone just one base away, this may be a read error. Distinct nucleotide sequences in the sample also encode this CDR3. The rearrangement uses TRBV2 and TRBJ2-7; D call uncertain. This CDR3 is 11 amino acids long. Trimming cost V 3 bases and J 3 bases, with 3 bases left between them. The V gene's germline CDR1 is SNHLY and CDR2 FYNNEI. The CDR3 DNA sequence: TGTGCCAGCAGTGATTACTACGAGCAGTACTTC. This translates into CASSDYYEQYF.

V usage is TRBV20-1 and J usage is TRBJ2-7; no definite D call. CDR1 and CDR2 from the germline V gene are DFQATT and SNEGSKA (reference sequence). Deletions cut 8 bases from V and 3 bases from J, with 11 bases between. This CDR3 is built from 11 residues. CDR3 nucleotide sequence: TGCAGTACCCGGGTCGACTACGAGCAGTACTTC. Protein: CSTRVDYEQYF.

This clone was counted once. The chain employs TRBV11-2 and TRBJ2-3; D uncertain. Looked up from germline, CDR1 is SGHAT and CDR2 is FQNNGV. There are 17 residues in the CDR3. V was clipped by 5 bases and J by 3 bases, with 21 bases between them. The CDR3 reads CASSPKPGGRRTDTQYF. CDR3 DNA sequence: TGTGCCAGCAGCCCTAAGCCTGGCGGCCGTAGAACAGATACGCAGTATTTT.

This clone was counted a single time. In DNA form, the CDR3 reads TGTGCCAGCAGCCAAGGCCTTAGGAAGACCCAGTACTTC. Translating it yields CASSQGLRKTQYF. The rearrangement uses TRBV14 and TRBJ2-5, with unresolved D. The V gene lost 1 base and the J gene lost 6 bases, with 9 bases spanning the gap. CDR3 size: 13 residues. Germline V gene sequence: CDR1 SGHDN, CDR2 FVKESK.

CDR3 region: CASSQEPGGFYEQYF. In DNA form, the CDR3 reads TGCGCCAGCAGCCAAGAGCCAGGGGGATTCTACGAGCAGTACTTC. This chain connects TRBV4-3 to TRBJ2-7; 7 bases align to TRBD1. V lost 0 bases, J lost 3 bases, and 5 bases stayed unmatched. This CDR3 contains 15 residues. Germline CDR1 and CDR2: LGHNA and YSLEER.

The V and J genes are TRBV29-1 and TRBJ2-1, with a tentative D call TRBD2 (6 bases). The CDR3 is 13 residues long. Germline V lookup: CDR1 SQVTM, CDR2 ANQGSEA. Trimming left V 4 bases short and J 2 bases short, with 9 bases between. DNA for the CDR3: TGCAGCGTTGTGGACTACACCTACAATGAGCAGTTCTTC. Protein product: CSVVDYTYNEQFF.

The CDR3 DNA reads as TGTGCCAGCAGCCAAGATCTAGGGGAGTCCTACGAGCAGTACTTC. Translation gives CASSQDLGESYEQYF. The chain recombines TRBV4-2 with TRBJ2-7, with D possibly being TRBD1 or TRBD2 (5 bases each). Trimming took 0 bases from V and 1 from J, leaving 10 bases between them. The CDR3 contains 15 residues. Per the germline V gene, CDR1 is LGHNA and CDR2 is YNFKEQ.

The chain recombines TRBV28 with TRBJ2-3; 10 bases fit TRBD2. The V segment lost 3 bases and the J segment 1 base; nucleotides outside the gene matches: 7. The germline V gene encodes CDR1 MDHEN and CDR2 SYDVKM. This CDR3 has 17 residues. CDR3 region: CASSLGLAGVGTDTQYF. Written as DNA, the CDR3 is TGTGCCAGCAGTTTGGGGCTAGCGGGAGTAGGCACAGATACGCAGTATTTT.

The chain is built from TRBV10-2 and TRBJ2-7; TRBD1 agrees at 7 bases. V shed 7 bases and J 4 bases; nucleotides not matched to a gene: 10. Germline values: CDR1 WSHSY, CDR2 SAAADI. The CDR3 loop spans 14 amino acids. The CDR3 region is CASTRQGLLYEQYF. The CDR3 DNA reads TGCGCCAGCACCAGACAGGGCCTTTTGTACGAGCAGTACTTC.

This chain links TRBV6-1 with TRBJ2-7; possible D gene TRBD2, 5 bases. The CDR3 contains 12 residues. The ends were cut back, 3 bases at V and 7 bases at J, with 10 bases in the middle. Germline lookup yields CDR1 MNHNS and CDR2 SASEGT. The CDR3 DNA follows: TGTGCCAGCAGTGATCTTGGAGGAGAGCAGTACTTC. It encodes CASSDLGGEQYF.

As for this clone: Other nucleotide sequences from this sample produce the same CDR3. CDR3 DNA: TGTGCCAGTAGTCCAAGGGGGTCCTACGAGCAGTACTTC. Encoded protein: CASSPRGSYEQYF. The rearrangement joins TRBV19 to TRBJ2-7; D is perhaps TRBD1 (6 bases). With 5 bases removed from V and 1 base from J, the gap between germline ends came to 9 bases. This CDR3 has 13 residues. Germline V CDR1 and CDR2: LNHDA, SQIVND (reference sequence).

This clone was counted once. The chain is built from TRBV10-3 and TRBJ2-2; 7 nucleotides match TRBD1. Trimming removed 4 bases from V and 3 bases from J; junction bases left unmatched: 5. This CDR3 has 15 amino acids. The V gene's germline CDR1 is ENHRY and CDR2 SYGVKD. The CDR3 reads CAISVDREYTGELFF. In nucleotides, the CDR3 is TGTGCCATCAGTGTCGACAGGGAGTACACCGGGGAGCTGTTTTTT.